The 9 T cell receptor beta chains below all came from one sample that was sequenced in a study of cytomegalovirus exposure and HLA in healthy donors (dated by TCRdb to 2016 to 2017). The library was generated by the immunoSEQ multiplex PCR assay. A mixture of 60 forward primers for TCR Vbeta segments and 13 reverse primers for TCR Jbeta segments was used in the multiplex PCR. TCRdb limited this immuneACCESS table to in-frame rearrangements with V and J called. A share of clones is missing; checked studies link under half to unresolved V genes, and the rest is unexplained. The sample records 110,000 to 150,000 clones, approximately 78% of which are singletons. The ten largest account for about 4.3% of the sample. The sample consisted of PBMCs. The receptors were gathered from a woman aged 40 to 50 in good health and CMV-seropositive.

This chain connects TRBV30 to TRBJ2-1; 9 nucleotides match TRBD2. Germline lookup yields CDR1 GTSNPN and CDR2 SVGIG (reference sequence). After removal of 1 base from V and 3 bases from J, the junction contained 16 bases not matched to a gene. The CDR3 is 19 amino acids. The chain's CDR3 is CAWSGAIGRLAGSYNEQFF. The DNA of the CDR3 is TGTGCCTGGAGTGGGGCGATCGGTAGGCTAGCGGGAAGCTACAATGAGCAGTTCTTC.

The V and J genes are TRBV30 and TRBJ2-1, with D perhaps TRBD1 (6 bases). Trimming took 5 bases from V and 10 from J, leaving 12 bases between them. The germline V gene has CDR1 GTSNPN and CDR2 SVGIG (reference sequence). This CDR3 has 11 amino acids. The CDR3 DNA reads as TGTGCCTGGGGGACATTTGGAGAGCAGTTCTTC. Its translation: CAWGTFGEQFF.

This chain links TRBV29-1 with TRBJ2-3, with 8 nucleotides matching TRBD2. The CDR3 has 14 residues. Germline loops: CDR1 SQVTM, CDR2 ANQGSEA. Trimming took 0 bases from V and 5 from J; bases not matched to a gene: 4. The CDR3 coding sequence is TGCAGCGTTGAAGATCGGGGGGGTGGAGATACGCAGTATTTT. Its protein product is CSVEDRGGGDTQYF.

J is TRBJ2-7 and V is TRBV20-1; tentative D call: TRBD1 (5 bases). Trimming removed 4 bases from V and 4 bases from J, with 8 bases in between. CDR3 size: 11 residues. The germline CDR1 and CDR2 sequences are DFQATT and SNEGSKA (reference sequence). The CDR3 here is CSAIQEYEQYF. CDR3 DNA: TGCAGTGCTATACAGGAATACGAGCAGTACTTC.

V usage is TRBV11-1 and J usage is TRBJ2-5, with TRBD2 identical over 13 bases. The germline V gene has CDR1 SGHAT and CDR2 FQDESV (reference sequence). The V segment lost 3 bases and the J segment 5 bases; nucleotides outside the gene matches: 9. There are 17 residues in the CDR3. The CDR3 DNA follows: TGTGCCAGCAGCTTCGAGACTAGCGGGAGGCTGGGGGAGACCCAGTACTTC. Translation gives CASSFETSGRLGETQYF.

Turning to this clone: The sample holds other DNA sequences that translate to the same CDR3. This chain connects TRBV7-9 to TRBJ2-5; 8 bases line up with TRBD2. After removal of 2 bases from V and 3 bases from J, the junction contained 5 bases not matched to a gene. CDR1 is SEHNR and CDR2 is FQNEAQ in the germline V gene (reference sequence). The CDR3 loop spans 15 amino acids. The CDR3 sequence: CASSLFTGGEETQYF. In DNA form, the CDR3 reads TGTGCCAGCAGCTTATTCACGGGGGGGGAAGAGACCCAGTACTTC.

The chain has TRBV19 and TRBJ2-7; D may be TRBD1 (5 bases). The V end was cut by 5 bases, the J end by 1 base, with 9 bases between. The germline CDR1 and CDR2 sequences are LNHDA and SQIVND (reference sequence). The CDR3 consists of 13 residues. The CDR3 DNA sequence: TGTGCCAGTAGTTATACAGGATCCTACGAGCAGTACTTC. Amino acid sequence: CASSYTGSYEQYF.

The CDR3 coding sequence is TGTGCCAGCAGCCGCGGGACTAGCGGAAAAGAGACCCAGTACTTC. It encodes CASSRGTSGKETQYF. V is TRBV6-6 and J is TRBJ2-5, with 11 bases matching TRBD2. This CDR3 region has 15 residues. Germline lookup yields CDR1 MNHNY and CDR2 SVGAGI (reference sequence). J was trimmed by 3 bases and V by 6 bases; bases with no gene match: 6.

This clone was recorded once. The chain uses TRBV5-6 and TRBJ1-5; TRBD1 aligns across 7 bases. Trimming removed 0 bases from V and 3 bases from J; junction bases left unmatched: 6. CDR3 length: 16 amino acids. CDR1 and CDR2 (germline): SGHDT, YYEEEE. The CDR3 loop is CASSLATGAPNQPQHF. For the CDR3, the DNA is TGTGCCAGCAGCTTGGCTACAGGGGCCCCCAATCAGCCCCAGCATTTT.